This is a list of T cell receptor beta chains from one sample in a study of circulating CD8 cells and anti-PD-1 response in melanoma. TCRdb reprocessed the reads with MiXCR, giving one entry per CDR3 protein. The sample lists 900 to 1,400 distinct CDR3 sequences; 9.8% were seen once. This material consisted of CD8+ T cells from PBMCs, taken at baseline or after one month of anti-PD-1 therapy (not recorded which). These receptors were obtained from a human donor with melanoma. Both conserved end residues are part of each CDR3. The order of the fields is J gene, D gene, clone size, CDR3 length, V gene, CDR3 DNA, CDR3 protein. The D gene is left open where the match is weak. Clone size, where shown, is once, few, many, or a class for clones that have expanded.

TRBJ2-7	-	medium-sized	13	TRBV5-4	TGTGCCAGCAGCTCATTAAGTGGGTTCGAGCAGTACTTC	CASSSLSGFEQYF
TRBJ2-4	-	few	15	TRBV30	TGTGCCTGGAGTGTACCCCCAGCGCCCAAAAACATTCAGTACTTC	CAWSVPPAPKNIQYF
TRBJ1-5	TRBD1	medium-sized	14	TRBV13	TGTGCCAGCAGCGCCGGGACAGGCAATCAGCCCCAGCATTTT	CASSAGTGNQPQHF
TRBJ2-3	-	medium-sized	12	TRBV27	TGTGCCAGCACCCACGAGGGAGATACGCAGTATTTT	CASTHEGDTQYF
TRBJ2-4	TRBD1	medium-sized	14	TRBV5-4	TGTGCCAGCAGCCTGACAGGGTCCAAAAACATTCAGTACTTC	CASSLTGSKNIQYF
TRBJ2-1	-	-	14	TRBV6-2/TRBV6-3	TGTGCCAGCACGGCGGGGCCGATTGGCAATGAGCAGTTCTTC	CASTAGPIGNEQFF
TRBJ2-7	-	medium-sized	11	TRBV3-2	TGTGCCAGCAGCCCCAAATACGAGCAGTACTTC	CASSPKYEQYF
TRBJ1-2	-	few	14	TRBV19	TGTGCCAGTAGTATATGGGGACCGAACTATGGCTACACCTTC	CASSIWGPNYGYTF
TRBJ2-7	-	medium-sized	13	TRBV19	TGTGCCAGTAGTATGGGCAGCCACTACGAGCAGTACTTC	CASSMGSHYEQYF
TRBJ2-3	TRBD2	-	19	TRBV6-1	TGTGCCAGCAGTGAAGAGGCTTTCCCAGCGGGACGGGGCACAGATACGCAGTATTTT	CASSEEAFPAGRGTDTQYF
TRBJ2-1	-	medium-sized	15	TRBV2	TGTGCCAGCAATCTAAAGGACTCCTCCTACAATGAGCAGTTCTTC	CASNLKDSSYNEQFF
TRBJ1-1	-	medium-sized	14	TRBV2	TGTGCCAGCGAAAGGGAGTGGGGGAACACTGAAGCTTTCTTT	CASEREWGNTEAFF
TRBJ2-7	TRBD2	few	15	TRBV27	TGTGCCAGCAGCATAGCGGGAGGAGGGGACTACGAGCAGTACTTC	CASSIAGGGDYEQYF
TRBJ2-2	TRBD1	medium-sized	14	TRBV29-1	TGCAGCGGAATGGGACAGGGCAACACCGGGGAGCTGTTTTTT	CSGMGQGNTGELFF
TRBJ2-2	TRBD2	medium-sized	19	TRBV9	TGTGCCAGCAGCACGCGGACTAGCGGGGGCCGTCTAGGGACCGGGGAGCTGTTTTTT	CASSTRTSGGRLGTGELFF
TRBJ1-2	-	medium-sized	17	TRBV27	TGTGCCAGCAGCCCCGCGAAGGGGGTCGTTATGAATTATGGCTACACCTTC	CASSPAKGVVMNYGYTF
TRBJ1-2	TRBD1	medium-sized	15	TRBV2	TGTGCCACCCTTGGACAGGCCCAAACTAACTGTGGCTACACCTTC	CATLGQAQTNCGYTF
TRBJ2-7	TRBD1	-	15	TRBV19	TGTGCCAGTAGTCCGACTGCCGGGACAGGGGCCGAGCAGTACTTC	CASSPTAGTGAEQYF
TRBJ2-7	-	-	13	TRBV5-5	TGTGCCAGCAGAACAGGCAACTCCTACGAGCAGTACTTC	CASRTGNSYEQYF
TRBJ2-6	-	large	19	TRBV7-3	TGTGCCAGCAGCTCCAGCCCCGGATTCATACTTGGGGGGGCCAACGTCCTGACTTTC	CASSSSPGFILGGANVLTF
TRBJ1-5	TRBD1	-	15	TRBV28	TGTGCCAGCAGTTCTCCGGGACAGGGGCGTCAGCCCCAGCATTTT	CASSSPGQGRQPQHF
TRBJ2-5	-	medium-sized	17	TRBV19	TGTGCCAGTAGTATAGATAAAACTTCCCCCAGCCAAGAGACCCAGTACTTC	CASSIDKTSPSQETQYF
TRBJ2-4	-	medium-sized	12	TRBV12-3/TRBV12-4	TGTGCCAGCAGTTTAGGGGTTCACATTCAGTACTTC	CASSLGVHIQYF
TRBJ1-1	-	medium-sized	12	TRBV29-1	TGCAGCTCCAGGGTAGGTTGGACTGAAGCTTTCTTT	CSSRVGWTEAFF
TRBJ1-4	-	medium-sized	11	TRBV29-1	TGCAGCGTGGACCTATCTGGAAAACTGTTTTTT	CSVDLSGKLFF
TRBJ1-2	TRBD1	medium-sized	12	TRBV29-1	TGCAGCGTTTTACAGGGGGCGAATGGCTACACCTTC	CSVLQGANGYTF
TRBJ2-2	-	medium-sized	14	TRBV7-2	TGTGCCAGCAGCTTCTTCGGGGTCACCGGGGAGCTGTTTTTT	CASSFFGVTGELFF
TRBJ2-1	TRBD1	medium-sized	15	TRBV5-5	TGTGCCAGCAGTTGGACAGGGGGCTTACCGAATGAGCAGTTCTTC	CASSWTGGLPNEQFF
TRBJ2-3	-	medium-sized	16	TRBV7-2	TGTGCCAGCAGCTTAGATCTCAGAGTTCACACAGATACGCAGTATTTT	CASSLDLRVHTDTQYF
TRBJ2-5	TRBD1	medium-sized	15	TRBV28	TGTGCCAGCAGTTTTTCACAGGGGGGCGGAGAGACCCAGTACTTC	CASSFSQGGGETQYF
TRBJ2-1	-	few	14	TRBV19	TGTGCCAGTATGAAGTTGGGTCCCTACAATGAGCAGTTCTTC	CASMKLGPYNEQFF
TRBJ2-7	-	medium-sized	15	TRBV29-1	TGCAGCGTTGAAGATGATCGGCCAGGGTCCTACGAGCAGTACTTC	CSVEDDRPGSYEQYF
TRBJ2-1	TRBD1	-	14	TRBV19	TGTGCCAGTAGTATAGGACAGGGACCCTATGAGCAGTTCTTC	CASSIGQGPYEQFF
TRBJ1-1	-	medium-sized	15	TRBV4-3	TGCGCCAGCAGCCAAAGTTCCAGGGTGAACACTGAAGCTTTCTTT	CASSQSSRVNTEAFF
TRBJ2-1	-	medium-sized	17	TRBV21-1	TGTGCCAGCAGCAAAGGTATCCCGGGACCAGGAGGCTATGAGCAGTTCTTC	CASSKGIPGPGGYEQFF
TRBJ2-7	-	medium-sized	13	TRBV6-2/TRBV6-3	TGTGCCAGCAGCCCACTCGATGCCGACGAGCAGTACTTC	CASSPLDADEQYF
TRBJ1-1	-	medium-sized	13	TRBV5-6	TGTGCCAGCAGGGGACTTATGAACACTGAAGCTTTCTTT	CASRGLMNTEAFF
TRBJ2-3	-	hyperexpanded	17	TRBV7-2	TGTGCCAGCAGCTTAGATCCCGGGGGTACTAGCACAGATACGCAGTATTTT	CASSLDPGGTSTDTQYF
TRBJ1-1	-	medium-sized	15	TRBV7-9	TGTGCCAGCAGCCCCCAGGGACATTCTAACACTGAAGCTTTCTTT	CASSPQGHSNTEAFF
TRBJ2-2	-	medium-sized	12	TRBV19	TGTGCCAGTAGTGTTTTCACCGGGGAGCTGTTTTTT	CASSVFTGELFF
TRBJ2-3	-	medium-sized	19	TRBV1	TGCACCAGCAGCCAAGATTTCCACAATAGCGGGGGGGCCTCAGATACGCAGTATTTT	CTSSQDFHNSGGASDTQYF
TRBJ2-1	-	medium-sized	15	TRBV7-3	TGTGCCAGCAGCTTAGGGCAGGGCTCCTACAATGAGCAGTTCTTC	CASSLGQGSYNEQFF
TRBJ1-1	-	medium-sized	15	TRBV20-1	TGCAGTGCACCTGGACGGGGGGATCGGTACACTGAAGCTTTCTTT	CSAPGRGDRYTEAFF
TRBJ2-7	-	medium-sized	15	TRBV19	TGTGCCAGTAGTATAGGGGCAGGGATTGCATACGAGCAGTACTTC	CASSIGAGIAYEQYF
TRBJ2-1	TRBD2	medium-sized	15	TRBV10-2	TGCGCCAGCAACCAAGCGGGGGCCTCCTACAATGAGCAGTTCTTC	CASNQAGASYNEQFF
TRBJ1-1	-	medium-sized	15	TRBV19	TGTGCCAGTAGTGGGAGGCGTCCCACGAACACTGAAGCTTTCTTT	CASSGRRPTNTEAFF
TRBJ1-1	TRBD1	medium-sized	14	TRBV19	TGTGCCAGTAGCGGGACAGGGGGAGGGACTGAAGCTTTCTTT	CASSGTGGGTEAFF
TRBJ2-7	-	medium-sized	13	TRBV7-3	TGTGCCAGCAGCTTAGTCCCCGCCTACGAGCAGTACTTC	CASSLVPAYEQYF
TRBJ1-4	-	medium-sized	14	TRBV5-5	TGTGCCAGCAGCTTCAGGGTGGCTAATGAAAAACTGTTTTTT	CASSFRVANEKLFF
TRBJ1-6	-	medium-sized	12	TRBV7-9	TGTGCCAGCAGCTTTGATAGTTCACCCCTCCACTTT	CASSFDSSPLHF